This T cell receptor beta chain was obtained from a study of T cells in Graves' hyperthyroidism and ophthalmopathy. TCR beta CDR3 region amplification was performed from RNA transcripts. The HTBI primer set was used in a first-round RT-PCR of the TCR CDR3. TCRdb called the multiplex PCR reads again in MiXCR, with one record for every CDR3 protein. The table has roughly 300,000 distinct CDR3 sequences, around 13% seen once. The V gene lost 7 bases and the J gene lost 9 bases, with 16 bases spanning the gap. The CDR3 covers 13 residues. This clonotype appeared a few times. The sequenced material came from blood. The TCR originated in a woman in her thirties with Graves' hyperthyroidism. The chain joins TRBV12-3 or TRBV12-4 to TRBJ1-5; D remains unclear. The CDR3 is CASTIATLGPQHF. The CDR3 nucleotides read TGTGCCAGCACCATAGCGACGTTAGGGCCCCAGCATTTT.